What follows are 32 T cell receptor beta chains derived from one specimen sequenced in a study of regulatory dendritic cells for organ transplantation. Sequencing was performed with immunoSEQ multiplex PCR; in TCRdb, only in-frame clones are kept and a portion is missing. Among about 20,000 clones listed, around three quarters were seen once. Sequenced: memory CD4+ T cells from blood. Subset described: CD45RO+ memory T cells. The origin of the receptors is a human donor in good health.

V and J are TRBV27 and TRBJ2-5; weak D call: TRBD1 (5 bases). The CDR3 is made up of 13 amino acids. Germline lookup yields CDR1 MNHEY and CDR2 SMNVEV (reference sequence). The CDR3 region is CVETSDKQETQYF. The CDR3 region has the DNA TGTGTCGAGACGTCGGACAAGCAAGAGACCCAGTACTTC.

The chain combines TRBV6-6 with TRBJ1-5; weak D call: TRBD1 (5 bases). Germline CDR1 reads MNHNY; CDR2 reads SVGAGI (reference sequence). The CDR3 loop spans 12 amino acids. The V and J ends lost 5 bases and 11 bases respectively, with 13 bases between them. The CDR3 bases are TGTGCCAGCAGTCCGGAGGGGAGAGCCCAGCATTTT. The encoded protein is CASSPEGRAQHF.

The chain joins TRBV5-6 to TRBJ2-3; D not resolved. There are 13 residues in the CDR3. The germline V and J ends were trimmed by 4 bases and 1 base, with 7 bases remaining between them. CDR1 is SGHDT and CDR2 is YYEEEE in the germline V gene. Here the CDR3 DNA reads TGTGCCAGCAGCGTACCGGGCACAGATACGCAGTATTTT. Translating it yields CASSVPGTDTQYF.

V and J are TRBV7-2 and TRBJ2-3; D is perhaps TRBD2 (6 bases). The CDR3 spans 12 residues. V shed 4 bases and J shed 10 bases, with 12 bases lying between them. CDR1 is SGHTA, CDR2 FQGNSA, per germline. As DNA, the CDR3 is TGTGCCAGCAGCTGGACTAATTCGGCGCAGTATTTT. Its protein is CASSWTNSAQYF. Full variable domain (outside the CDR3, taken from reference TRBV7-2 and TRBJ2-3): GAGVSQSPSNKVTEKGKDVELRCDPISGHTALYWYRQSLGQGLEFLIYFQGNSAPDKSGLPSDRFSAERTGGSVSTLTIQRTQQEDSAVYLCASSWTNSAQYFGPGTRLTVL.

The rearrangement uses TRBV7-9 and TRBJ1-1; no clear D gene. Germline V lookup: CDR1 SEHNR, CDR2 FQNEAQ (reference sequence). CDR3 length: 14 residues. Trimming pared 2 bases from V and 1 base from J, leaving 8 bases between. CDR3 DNA: TGTGCCAGCAGCTTACACGGCGGGAACACTGAAGCTTTCTTT. Translated: CASSLHGGNTEAFF.

This rearrangement joins TRBV5-5 to TRBJ2-7; 10 nucleotides align to TRBD2. Germline V gene lookup returns CDR1 SGHKS and CDR2 YYEKEE (reference sequence). The CDR3 spans 16 residues. V was clipped by 0 bases and J by 2 bases; unmatched bases: 5. CDR3 in amino acids: CASSLDVGTSAYEQYF. In DNA form, the CDR3 reads TGTGCCAGCAGCTTGGATGTGGGGACTAGCGCCTACGAGCAGTACTTC.

This clone was observed a few times. This chain joins TRBV7-2 and TRBJ2-1; 11 positions match TRBD2. V lost 5 bases, J lost 6 bases, and 6 bases stayed unmatched. The V gene's germline CDR1 is SGHTA and CDR2 FQGNSA. CDR3 length equals 15 residues. The CDR3 loop reads CASSLYSGGANEQFF. CDR3 DNA sequence: TGTGCCAGCAGCCTCTATAGCGGGGGGGCCAATGAGCAGTTCTTC.

The chain combines TRBV19 with TRBJ1-2, with 10 bases matching TRBD1. The CDR3 runs to 15 residues. Trimming took 9 bases from V and 8 from J; bases not matched to a gene: 15. CDR1 LNHDA and CDR2 SQIVND come from the germline V gene (reference sequence). In DNA, the CDR3 is TGTGCCAGCGAAAGGGACAGGGGAATATCTTACGGCTACACCTTC. Its protein product is CASERDRGISYGYTF.

The J gene is TRBJ2-7, the V gene TRBV5-5, with a tentative D call TRBD2 (5 bases). With 0 bases removed from V and 4 bases from J, the gap between germline ends came to 20 bases. The CDR3 spans 17 residues. Germline V gene lookup returns CDR1 SGHKS and CDR2 YYEKEE (reference sequence). In nucleotides, the CDR3 is TGTGCCAGCAGCTTGGCCGAGGGCGCTGGGTCTGGGTACGAGCAGTACTTC. Its protein product is CASSLAEGAGSGYEQYF.

The CDR3 is CASSFRVRSPLHF. The CDR3 DNA is TGTGCCAGCAGCTTCAGGGTTAGATCACCCCTCCACTTT. The chain employs TRBV7-8 and TRBJ1-6; a possible D gene is TRBD1 (5 bases). V was shortened by 3 bases and J by 10 bases, with 10 bases between the two germline ends. Germline loops: CDR1 SGHVS, CDR2 FQNEAQ. The CDR3 is 13 residues long.

V and J are TRBV7-2 and TRBJ1-1; 10 nucleotides line up with TRBD1. Germline V gene data show CDR1 as SGHTA and CDR2 as FQGNSA. The V and J ends lost 1 base and 4 bases, in that order; junction bases with no gene match: 6. This CDR3 is 16 amino acids long. CDR3 sequence reads: CASSLVVRQGATEAFF. CDR3 bases: TGTGCCAGCAGCTTAGTTGTGCGACAGGGGGCCACTGAAGCTTTCTTT. Full variable domain (rest looked up from reference TRBV7-2 and TRBJ1-1): GAGVSQSPSNKVTEKGKDVELRCDPISGHTALYWYRQSLGQGLEFLIYFQGNSAPDKSGLPSDRFSAERTGGSVSTLTIQRTQQEDSAVYLCASSLVVRQGATEAFFGQGTRLTVV.

The rearrangement joins TRBV2 to TRBJ1-3; D gene unclear. This CDR3 comprises 15 residues. Trimming shortened V by 4 bases and J by 3 bases, and 13 bases separated the two germline ends. Germline CDR1 SNHLY, CDR2 FYNNEI. The CDR3 sequence: CASSGGGGYGNTIYF. Written as DNA, the CDR3 is TGTGCCAGCAGTGGGGGAGGAGGATATGGAAACACCATATATTTT.

This clone was seen a few times. V is TRBV7-2 and J is TRBJ1-6; tentative D call: TRBD1 (5 bases). Germline V CDR1 and CDR2: SGHTA, FQGNSA. This CDR3 has 15 residues. With 1 base removed from V and 11 bases from J, the gap between germline ends came to 15 bases. CDR3 bases: TGTGCCAGCAGCTTAGGTTCCGTATTACAGGCACCCCTCCACTTT. Encoded protein: CASSLGSVLQAPLHF.

This chain joins TRBV10-3 and TRBJ1-5; D is uncertain. This CDR3 comprises 12 residues. V dropped 4 bases and J dropped 5 bases, with 6 bases sitting between them. Germline CDR1 and CDR2: ENHRY and SYGVKD. In DNA, the CDR3 is TGTGCCATCAGTGGAGTTGATCAGCCCCAGCATTTT. Its protein is CAISGVDQPQHF.

The V and J genes are TRBV11-3 and TRBJ2-7; TRBD1 might be the D (6 bases). The CDR3 loop spans 16 amino acids. Germline CDR1 SGHNT, CDR2 YENEEA. V was trimmed by 2 bases and J by 3 bases, leaving 17 bases between them. Here the CDR3 reads CASSLRLIEGDYEQYF. Here the CDR3 DNA reads TGTGCCAGCAGCTTAAGGCTCATTGAGGGGGACTACGAGCAGTACTTC.

The V and J genes are TRBV14 and TRBJ1-1, with D perhaps TRBD1 (5 bases). V was cut by 0 bases and J by 1 base, with 12 bases left in between. Germline lookup yields CDR1 SGHDN and CDR2 FVKESK. The CDR3 length is 16 residues. The CDR3 nucleotides read TGTGCCAGCAGCCAAGAAGGTGGGGCCCCGAACACTGAAGCTTTCTTT. Translating it yields CASSQEGGAPNTEAFF.

V usage is TRBV9 and J usage is TRBJ2-1, with TRBD2 matching 13 bases. V lost 0 bases, J lost 8 bases, and 8 bases stayed unmatched. This CDR3 is built from 17 residues. Germline V gene data show CDR1 as SGDLS and CDR2 as YYNGEE. CDR3 region: CASSVGTSGGAPHEQFF. The CDR3 DNA reads as TGTGCCAGCAGCGTAGGCACTAGCGGGGGGGCTCCCCATGAGCAGTTCTTC.

This clone was seen only a few times. The chain employs TRBV6-5 and TRBJ1-2; 10 bases map to TRBD1. There are 11 residues in the CDR3. Germline V lookup: CDR1 MNHEY, CDR2 SVGAGI. V lost 10 bases, J lost 7 bases, and 3 bases stayed unmatched. The CDR3 is CATGTGVGYTF. The CDR3 DNA reads as TGTGCCACCGGGACAGGGGTTGGCTACACCTTC.

The rearrangement links TRBV5-1 to TRBJ2-7, with D possibly TRBD1 on 8 matching bases. This CDR3 spans 15 amino acids. Germline CDR1 reads SGHRS; CDR2 reads YFSETQ. V was cut by 3 bases and J by 1 base, with 14 bases left in between. CDR3 loop: CASSWGGQASYEQYF. The CDR3 nucleotides read TGCGCCAGCAGCTGGGGGGGACAGGCATCCTACGAGCAGTACTTC.

V usage is TRBV5-6 and J usage is TRBJ2-5; 12 bases are shared with TRBD1. The CDR3 is made up of 16 amino acids. Germline V CDR1 and CDR2: SGHDT, YYEEEE. With 4 bases clipped from V and 4 bases from J, the junction kept 8 bases outside the gene matches. The CDR3 loop reads CASSTIGTGGRETQYF. CDR3 in DNA: TGTGCCAGCAGCACGATTGGGACAGGGGGCAGAGAGACCCAGTACTTC.

The rearrangement joins TRBV11-3 to TRBJ1-4; D might be TRBD1 (5 bases). Between the trimmed V and J ends, which lost 4 bases and 7 bases, there was a span of 28 bases. The CDR3 is 19 amino acids. Germline V lookup: CDR1 SGHNT, CDR2 YENEEA. The CDR3 region has the DNA TGTGCCAGCAGCTCAAAAGCGCTCAGGGCAAACGCGCGGGGTGAAAAACTGTTTTTT. Translated: CASSSKALRANARGEKLFF.

This clone was seen just once. The chain is built from TRBV7-6 and TRBJ2-3; D may be TRBD2 (6 bases). V was trimmed by 3 bases and J by 0 bases, leaving 10 bases between them. The CDR3 is 15 residues long. CDR1 SGHVS and CDR2 FNYEAQ come from the germline V gene. The CDR3 is CASSLGGASTDTQYF. DNA of the CDR3: TGTGCCAGCAGCTTGGGCGGGGCTAGCACAGATACGCAGTATTTT.

The chain uses TRBV5-4 and TRBJ2-3; D is unresolved. This CDR3 contains 14 residues. The germline V gene encodes CDR1 SGHNT and CDR2 YYREEE (reference sequence). Trimming cost V 1 base and J 4 bases, with 10 bases left between them. CDR3 sequence: CASSLPPPADTQYF. As DNA, the CDR3 is TGTGCCAGCAGCTTGCCACCCCCAGCAGATACGCAGTATTTT.

The chain employs TRBV2 and TRBJ2-5, with no clear D. The germline V and J ends were trimmed by 7 bases and 6 bases, with 12 bases remaining between them. The germline gives CDR1 SNHLY, CDR2 FYNNEI. The CDR3 extends over 12 amino acids. The CDR3 region is CASISSGKTQYF. Here the CDR3 DNA reads TGTGCCAGCATTTCTAGTGGAAAGACCCAGTACTTC. The complete variable domain, with remaining parts taken from reference TRBV2 and TRBJ2-5, reads EPEVTQTPSHQVTQMGQEVILRCVPISNHLYFYWYRQILGQKVEFLVSFYNNEISEKSEIFDDQFSVERPDGSNFTLKIRSTKLEDSAMYFCASISSGKTQYFGPGTRLLVL.

The chain employs TRBV5-1 and TRBJ2-6; D unclear. CDR3 length: 16 residues. Trimming left V 1 base short and J 4 bases short, with 12 bases between. Germline CDR1 reads SGHRS; CDR2 reads YFSETQ. CDR3 in DNA: TGCGCCAGCAGCTTGCAGGCCCTCCAGGGGGCCAACGTCCTGACTTTC. It yields the protein CASSLQALQGANVLTF. The complete variable domain, with remaining parts taken from reference TRBV5-1 and TRBJ2-6, reads KAGVTQTPRYLIKTRGQQVTLSCSPISGHRSVSWYQQTPGQGLQFLFEYFSETQRNKGNFPGRFSGRQFSNSRSEMNVSTLELGDSALYLCASSLQALQGANVLTFGAGSRLTVL.

Notes on this clone: The same CDR3 can be traced to other DNA sequences in this sample. The J gene is TRBJ2-5, the V gene TRBV20-1; no definite D call. Germline assignment: CDR1 DFQATT and CDR2 SNEGSKA (reference sequence). CDR3 length: 10 residues. V lost 3 bases and J 4 bases, leaving 3 bases between the germline ends. DNA for the CDR3: TGCAGTGCTAGCGGAGAGACCCAGTACTTC. Residues: CSASGETQYF.

The chain has TRBV18 and TRBJ1-2, with TRBD1 identical over 11 bases. CDR3 length equals 17 residues. Germline V CDR1 and CDR2: KGHSH, LQKENI. V was pared by 3 bases and J by 4 bases, with 10 bases of the junction left unmatched. The CDR3 loop is CASSPRRTGGLVYGYTF. The CDR3 coding sequence is TGTGCCAGCTCACCTCGACGGACAGGGGGCTTGGTCTATGGCTACACCTTC.

This clone was observed a few times. The rearrangement uses TRBV5-1 and TRBJ1-5; 10 nucleotides align to TRBD1. The CDR3 has 15 residues. Germline V lookup: CDR1 SGHRS, CDR2 YFSETQ. J gave up 5 bases and V 3 bases, and 5 bases lay outside the gene matches. CDR3 protein: CASSSTGTGDQPQHF. DNA of the CDR3: TGCGCCAGCAGCTCAACCGGGACAGGGGATCAGCCCCAGCATTTT.

The chain joins TRBV7-3 to TRBJ2-6, with TRBD2 matching 11 bases. Germline values: CDR1 SGHTA, CDR2 FQGTGA. Losses at the gene ends were 5 bases for V and 1 base for J; bases not matched to a gene: 13. The CDR3 loop spans 20 amino acids. The CDR3 DNA reads as TGTGCCAGCAGCCCCCCCCATAGCGGGGGGGCCTCTTCTGGGGCCAACGTCCTGACTTTC. Amino acids: CASSPPHSGGASSGANVLTF.

This chain joins TRBV1 and TRBJ2-1; the D segment call TRBD1 is taken from the table without a DNA check. TRBV1 is a pseudogene locus. This CDR3 contains 14 residues. CDR3 nucleotides: TGCACCAGCAGCCAAGTCGACAGTTACAATGAGCAGTTCTTC. Protein sequence: CTSSQVDSYNEQFF.

The count of this clone is one. The J gene is TRBJ2-3, the V gene TRBV10-2; D perhaps matches TRBD2 (6 bases). The CDR3 runs to 16 residues. Germline V gene data show CDR1 as WSHSY and CDR2 as SAAADI. V lost 5 bases, J lost 1 base, and 16 bases lay in between. This CDR3 is CASSSGLWGGTDTQYF. The CDR3 DNA reads as TGCGCCAGCAGTTCTGGGTTATGGGGGGGCACAGATACGCAGTATTTT.

The V call is TRBV11-2, the J call TRBJ2-7; 7 bases align to TRBD2. This CDR3 spans 13 amino acids. Trimming took 5 bases from V and 2 from J; bases not matched to a gene: 3. The germline gives CDR1 SGHAT, CDR2 FQNNGV. The CDR3 sequence: CASSRGDPYEQYF. CDR3 DNA sequence: TGTGCCAGCAGCCGGGGGGATCCCTACGAGCAGTACTTC.